This TCR beta chain is drawn from a study of response to subunit inactivated influenza vaccine (dated by TCRdb to the late 2010s). Background on the whole study: Deep quantitative T cell receptor repertoire profiling was used in the study to track responses to a trivalent subunit inactivated influenza vaccine. What the research found in general, with its limitations: According to the authors, only a limited number of new T cells may be recruited by each seasonal influenza vaccination.

Library preparation employed RT-PCR. The sequencing machine was an Illumina HiSeq 2500. TCRdb reran the public reads through fastp at Q25 and MiXCR, keeping productive beta chains. Rows are combined by CDR3 protein, so each entry shows the most common genes and DNA. In this sample the table shows about 620,000 distinct CDR3 sequences, around 11% of which occur a single time. In total, the top ten clones hold 11% of the sample. Note on this clonotype: The antigen it recognizes is unknown. Nothing much larger sits one base from this clone, and base qualities are not available.

The junction carries 13 bases between V and J, which are trimmed by 6 bases and 3 bases respectively. CDR1 and CDR2 were assigned from the germline V gene (reference sequence) as DFQATT and SNEGSKA. Inclusive of the bounding cysteine and phenylalanine, the CDR3 is 13 residues long. The CDR3 DNA has 39 bases and is translated from base 1. The sample was also linked to a second study, of T cells expressing NK-cell markers. As the second paper documents: The TCR beta cDNA libraries were made using 5'RACE template switching, a step that added both a universal primer site and unique molecular identifiers. Three sorted T-cell subsets (CD3+CD56+NKG2C+, CD3+CD56+NKG2C- and CD3+CD56-NKG2C+) from under 10 donors had their TCR beta-chain repertoires profiled. Among the eight sequenced donors, seven were HCMV-seropositive and one was HCMV-seronegative. To restrict sorting to alphabetaTCR-expressing T cells, an anti-gammadeltaTCR antibody was added in several experiments. In a handful of donors, the dominant CD3+CD56+NKG2C+ clonotypes were among the top 10 CD8+ clonotypes and accounted for about 1.0-7.5% of CD8+ T cells. Those dominant clonotypes were again the most abundant among CD3+CD56-NKG2C+ cells in a few donors, at roughly 25-60.1%. Whether the expanded NKG2C-expressing T cell clones were specific for HCMV antigens was left unclear. All eight donors whose samples were sequenced were randomly selected healthy volunteers, three of them men and five women. A commercial ELISA kit detecting HCMV-specific IgG in serum was used to determine HCMV serostatus. Peripheral blood mononuclear cells were isolated from blood by Ficoll density gradient centrifugation. For several donors, bulk peripheral blood T-cell repertoires were additionally sequenced from unsorted PBMC. Priming for cDNA synthesis came from the TCR beta constant segment, and two successive PCR amplification steps followed. Libraries were sequenced as 2 x 150 bp reads on Illumina HiSeq 2000/2500, MiSeq or NextSeq. MIGEC was used to demultiplex reads and group the reads by UMI, and MiTCR was used to assemble and quantify clonotypes. Only TCR cDNA sequences supported by at least two reads were kept to exclude erroneous sequences. The tcR package was used for downstream repertoire analysis, and clonotypes were matched between fractions using CDR3 nucleotide sequence together with V segment. VDJmatch was used to annotate antigen specificity against VDJdb, with one amino acid substitution allowed in CDR3.

This specimen was PBMCs from blood, taken on the day of vaccination. Rearrangement joined TRBV20-1 to TRBJ2-3, with TRBD1 tentatively as D gene (6 bases match). The sequence was obtained from a man in his fifties who received an inactivated influenza vaccine. Donor details come from another sample of the same person, matched by shared clones. The CDR3 loop reads CSANRVTTDTQYF. The nucleotide sequence reads TGCAGTGCAAACAGGGTCACGACAGATACGCAGTATTTT.